This T cell receptor (beta chain) appears in the sequencing data of a study of blood T cell repertoires in COVID-19. CDR1 SNHLY and CDR2 FYNNEI come from the germline V gene. The CDR3 is 15 amino acids. V was pared by 5 bases and J by 9 bases, with 10 bases of the junction left unmatched. This table comes from immunoSEQ multiplex PCR, and its TCRdb copy is limited to in-frame clones, with some not included. Here the sample spans about 320,000 clones, 88% being singletons. The V call is TRBV2, the J call TRBJ2-1; 10 nucleotides match TRBD2. The material sequenced was PBMCs or T cells enriched from blood (not recorded which). The TCR was taken from a man aged 25-45 years who had recovered from COVID-19. This CDR3 is CASSPTSGVFSEQFF. The CDR3 coding sequence is TGTGCCAGCAGTCCCACTAGCGGGGTGTTTTCTGAGCAGTTCTTC.